This T cell receptor beta chain was documented in a study of CD8 T cells in ankylosing spondylitis. One entry per CDR3 protein results from TCRdb running MiXCR on the 5' RACE reads. The profile shows some 450,000 distinct CDR3 sequences, approximately 17% of them singletons. Notes on the study in general: One TCR beta motif, made up of seven to nine highly homologous variants, appeared characteristic of ankylosing spondylitis blood.

The V gene end was trimmed by 5 bases and the J gene end by 8 bases; junction bases not matched to a gene: 7. This CDR3 has 15 amino acids. Germline lookup yields CDR1 SGHTA and CDR2 FQGNSA. This clonotype was found many times. Its antigen remains unknown. The sequence was obtained from a male donor with ankylosing spondylitis. The source material was blood, either unsorted or a sorted T cell fraction (not recorded which). This chain connects TRBV7-2 to TRBJ2-1; 12 bases agree with TRBD2. CDR3 nucleotides: TGTGCCAGCAGCCTGGGGCTAGCGGGAGGGGATGAGCAGTTCTTC. Translating it yields CASSLGLAGGDEQFF.